This T cell receptor beta chain originates from a study of blood T cell repertoires in COVID-19. Study background: COVID-19 samples from acute and convalescent phases originated in the United States, Italy and Spain. T cells, B-cell-depleted T cells, or PBMCs supplied cDNA or gDNA.

Authors' data handling: How many nucleated cells were present was estimated from reference gene primer amplification. The protocol was immunoSEQ multiplex PCR, while the TCRdb copy is restricted to in-frame clones and leaves out a portion. D and trimming were read from the DNA, whereas the V and J calls and clone size are those reported in that table. The data show 39,000 or so clones, roughly four fifths seen once. Germline lookup yields CDR1 MDHEN and CDR2 SYDVKM. The CDR3 has 13 residues. J lost 2 bases, V lost 7 bases, and 4 bases had no gene match. The source is a man aged 40-50 years with active or convalescent COVID-19. Sequenced sample: peripheral blood. The chain links TRBV28 to TRBJ2-7, with TRBD1 matching 8 bases. The CDR3 DNA is TGTGCCAGCAACCGGGACAGGCCCTACGAGCAGTACTTC. Protein product: CASNRDRPYEQYF. Full variable domain (rest looked up from reference TRBV28 and TRBJ2-7): DVKVTQSSRYLVKRTGEKVFLECVQDMDHENMFWYRQDPGLGLRLIYFSYDVKMKEKGDIPEGYSVSREKKERFSLILESASTNQTSMYLCASNRDRPYEQYFGPGTRLTVT.